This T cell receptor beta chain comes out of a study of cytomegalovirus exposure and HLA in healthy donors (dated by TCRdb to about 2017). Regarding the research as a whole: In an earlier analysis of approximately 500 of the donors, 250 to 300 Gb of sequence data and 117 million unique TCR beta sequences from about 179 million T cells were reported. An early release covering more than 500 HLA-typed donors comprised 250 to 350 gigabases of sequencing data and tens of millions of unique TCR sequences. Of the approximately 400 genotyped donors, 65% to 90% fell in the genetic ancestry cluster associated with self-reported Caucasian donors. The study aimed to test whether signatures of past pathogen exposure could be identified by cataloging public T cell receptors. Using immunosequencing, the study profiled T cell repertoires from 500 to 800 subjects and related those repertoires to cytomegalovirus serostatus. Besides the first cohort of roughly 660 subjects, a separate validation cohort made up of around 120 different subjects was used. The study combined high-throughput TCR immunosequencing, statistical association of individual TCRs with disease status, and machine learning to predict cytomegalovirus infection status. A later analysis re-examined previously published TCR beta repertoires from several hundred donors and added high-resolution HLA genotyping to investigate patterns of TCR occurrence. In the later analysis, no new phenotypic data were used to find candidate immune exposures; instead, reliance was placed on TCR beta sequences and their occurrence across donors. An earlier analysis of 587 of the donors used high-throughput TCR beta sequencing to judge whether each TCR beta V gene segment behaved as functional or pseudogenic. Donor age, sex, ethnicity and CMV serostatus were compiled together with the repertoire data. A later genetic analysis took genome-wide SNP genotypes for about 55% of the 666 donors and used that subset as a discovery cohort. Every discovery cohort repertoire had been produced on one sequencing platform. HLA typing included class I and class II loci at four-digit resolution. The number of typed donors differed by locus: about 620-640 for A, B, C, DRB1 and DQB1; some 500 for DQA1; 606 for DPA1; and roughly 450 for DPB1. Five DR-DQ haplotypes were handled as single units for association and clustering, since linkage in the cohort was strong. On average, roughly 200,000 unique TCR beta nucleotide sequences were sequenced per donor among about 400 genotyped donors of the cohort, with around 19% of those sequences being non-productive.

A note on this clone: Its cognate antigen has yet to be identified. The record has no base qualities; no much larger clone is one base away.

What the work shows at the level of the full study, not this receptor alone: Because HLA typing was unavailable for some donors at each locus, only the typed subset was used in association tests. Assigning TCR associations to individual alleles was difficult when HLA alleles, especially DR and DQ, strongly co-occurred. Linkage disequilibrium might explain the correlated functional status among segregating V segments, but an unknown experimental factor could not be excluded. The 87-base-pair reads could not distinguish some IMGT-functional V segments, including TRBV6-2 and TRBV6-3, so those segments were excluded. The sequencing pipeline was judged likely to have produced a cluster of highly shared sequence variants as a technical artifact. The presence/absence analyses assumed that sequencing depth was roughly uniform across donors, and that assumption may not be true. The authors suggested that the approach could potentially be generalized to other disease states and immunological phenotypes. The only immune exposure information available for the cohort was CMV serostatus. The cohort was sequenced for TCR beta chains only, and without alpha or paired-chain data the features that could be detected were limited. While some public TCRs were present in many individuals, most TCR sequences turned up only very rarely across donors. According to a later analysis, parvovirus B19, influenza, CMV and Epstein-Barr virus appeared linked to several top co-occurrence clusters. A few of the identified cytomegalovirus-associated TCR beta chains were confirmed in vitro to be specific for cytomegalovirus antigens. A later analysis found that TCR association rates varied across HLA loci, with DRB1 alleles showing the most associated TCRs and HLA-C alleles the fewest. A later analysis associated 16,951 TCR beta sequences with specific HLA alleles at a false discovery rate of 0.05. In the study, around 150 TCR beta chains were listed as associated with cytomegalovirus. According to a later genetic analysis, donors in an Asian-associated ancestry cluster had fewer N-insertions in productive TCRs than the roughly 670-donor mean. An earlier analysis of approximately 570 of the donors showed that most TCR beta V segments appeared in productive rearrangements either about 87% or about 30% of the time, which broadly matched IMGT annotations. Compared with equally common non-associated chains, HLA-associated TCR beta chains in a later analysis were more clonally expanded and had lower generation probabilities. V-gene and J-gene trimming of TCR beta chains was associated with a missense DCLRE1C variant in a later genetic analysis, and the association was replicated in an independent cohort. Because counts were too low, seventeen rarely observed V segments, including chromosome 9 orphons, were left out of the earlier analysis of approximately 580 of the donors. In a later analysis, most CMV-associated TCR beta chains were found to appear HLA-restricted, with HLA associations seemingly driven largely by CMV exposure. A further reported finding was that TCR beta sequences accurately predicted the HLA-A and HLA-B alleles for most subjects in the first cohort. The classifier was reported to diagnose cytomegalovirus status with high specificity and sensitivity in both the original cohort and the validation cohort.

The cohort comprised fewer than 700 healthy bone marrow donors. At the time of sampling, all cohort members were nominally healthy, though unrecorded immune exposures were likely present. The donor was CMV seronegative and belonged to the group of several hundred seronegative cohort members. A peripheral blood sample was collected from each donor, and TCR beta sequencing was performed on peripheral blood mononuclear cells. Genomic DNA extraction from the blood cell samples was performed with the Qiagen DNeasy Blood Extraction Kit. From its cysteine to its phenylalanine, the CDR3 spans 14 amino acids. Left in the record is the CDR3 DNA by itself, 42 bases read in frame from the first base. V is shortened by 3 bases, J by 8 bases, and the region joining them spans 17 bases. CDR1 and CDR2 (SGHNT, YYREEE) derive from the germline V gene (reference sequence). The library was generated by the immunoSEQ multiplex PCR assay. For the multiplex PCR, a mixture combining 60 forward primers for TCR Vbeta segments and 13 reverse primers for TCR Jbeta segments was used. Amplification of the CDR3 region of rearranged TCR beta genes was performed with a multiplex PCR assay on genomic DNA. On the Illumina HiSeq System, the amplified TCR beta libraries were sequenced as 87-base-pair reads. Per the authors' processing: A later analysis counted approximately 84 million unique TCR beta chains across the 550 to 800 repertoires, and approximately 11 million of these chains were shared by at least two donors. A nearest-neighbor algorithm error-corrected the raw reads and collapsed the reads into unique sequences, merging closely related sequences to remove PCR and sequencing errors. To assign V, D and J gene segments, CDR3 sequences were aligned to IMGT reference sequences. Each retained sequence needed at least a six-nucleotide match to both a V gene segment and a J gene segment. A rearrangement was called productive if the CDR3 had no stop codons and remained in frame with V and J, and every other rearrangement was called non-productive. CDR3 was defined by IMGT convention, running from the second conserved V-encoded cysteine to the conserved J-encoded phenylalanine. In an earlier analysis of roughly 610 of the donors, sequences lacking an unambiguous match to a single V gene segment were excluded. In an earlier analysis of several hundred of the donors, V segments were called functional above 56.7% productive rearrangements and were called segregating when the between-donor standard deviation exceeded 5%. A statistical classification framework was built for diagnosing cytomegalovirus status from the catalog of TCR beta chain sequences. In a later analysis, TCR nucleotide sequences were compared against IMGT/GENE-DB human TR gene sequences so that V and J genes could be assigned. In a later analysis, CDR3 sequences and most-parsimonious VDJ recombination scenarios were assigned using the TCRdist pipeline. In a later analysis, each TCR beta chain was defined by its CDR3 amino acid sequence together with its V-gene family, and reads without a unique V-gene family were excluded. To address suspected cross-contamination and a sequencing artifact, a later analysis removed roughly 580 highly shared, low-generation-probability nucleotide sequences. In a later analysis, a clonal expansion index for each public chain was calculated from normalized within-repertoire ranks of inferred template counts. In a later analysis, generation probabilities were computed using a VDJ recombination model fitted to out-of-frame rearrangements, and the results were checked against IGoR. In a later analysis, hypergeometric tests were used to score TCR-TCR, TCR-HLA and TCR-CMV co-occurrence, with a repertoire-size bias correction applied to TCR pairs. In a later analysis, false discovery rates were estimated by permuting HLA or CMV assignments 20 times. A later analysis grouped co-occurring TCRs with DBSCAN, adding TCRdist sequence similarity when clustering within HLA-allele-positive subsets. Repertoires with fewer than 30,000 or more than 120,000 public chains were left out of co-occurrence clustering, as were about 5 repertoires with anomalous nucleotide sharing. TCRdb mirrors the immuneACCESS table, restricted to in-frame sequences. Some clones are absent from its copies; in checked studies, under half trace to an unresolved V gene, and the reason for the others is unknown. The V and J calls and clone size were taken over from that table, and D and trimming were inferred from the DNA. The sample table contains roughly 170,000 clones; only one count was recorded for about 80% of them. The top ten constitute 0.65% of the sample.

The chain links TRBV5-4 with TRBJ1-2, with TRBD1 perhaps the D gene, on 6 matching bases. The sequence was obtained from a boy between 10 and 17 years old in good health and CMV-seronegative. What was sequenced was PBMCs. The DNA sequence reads TGTGCCAGCAGCTCTGCGGGGGGCAACGGGGGCTACACCTTC. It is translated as CASSSAGGNGGYTF.